These 21 T cell receptor beta chains originate from one sample sequenced in a study of regulatory T cells in long-lasting Graves disease. Researchers made TCR beta libraries by using iRepertoire HTBI primers and running Arm-PCR on CDR3 regions. TCRdb redid the calling of the multiplex PCR reads with MiXCR, one entry per CDR3 protein. The table has hundreds of thousands of distinct CDR3 sequences, 15% to 20% seen once. Time point specified: newly diagnosed GD, antithyroid drugs for less than 3 months. TCR sequences were obtained from RNA taken from PBMCs. These same records also appear under a second study, on T cells in Graves' hyperthyroidism and ophthalmopathy.

The sample was peripheral blood mononuclear cells (PBMCs), taken at new diagnosis, from a patient treated with antithyroid drugs. The receptors originated from a woman in her forties or fifties with Graves disease.

This clonotype was counted ten times or more. The chain carries TRBV2 and TRBJ2-3; D gene ambiguous. CDR1 is SNHLY, CDR2 FYNNEI, per germline. The CDR3 length is 11 residues. V was cut by 0 bases and J by 5 bases, with 0 bases left in between. This chain's CDR3 is CASSEADTQYF. The CDR3 coding sequence is TGTGCCAGCAGTGAAGCAGATACGCAGTATTTT. The full variable domain, rest sourced from reference TRBV2 and TRBJ2-3, is EPEVTQTPSHQVTQMGQEVILRCVPISNHLYFYWYRQILGQKVEFLVSFYNNEISEKSEIFDDQFSVERPDGSNFTLKIRSTKLEDSAMYFCASSEADTQYFGPGTRLTVL.

This clonotype has at least ten counts. The chain has TRBV18 and TRBJ2-7; D might be TRBD1 or TRBD2, each matching 5 bases. Germline V gives CDR1 KGHSH, CDR2 LQKENI. The V and J ends lost 3 bases and 4 bases respectively, with 10 bases between them. The CDR3 is made up of 13 amino acids. CDR3 protein: CASSPGTDYEQYF. CDR3 in DNA: TGTGCCAGCTCACCCGGGACGGATTACGAGCAGTACTTC.

V gene TRBV11-3 combines with J gene TRBJ2-2; D is perhaps TRBD1 (5 bases). The V gene's germline CDR1 is SGHNT and CDR2 YENEEA. V was pared by 5 bases and J by 1 base, with 11 bases between. This CDR3 is 15 amino acids long. The DNA of the CDR3 is TGTGCCAGCAGCCTTTGGGGCAGGAACACCGGGGAGCTGTTTTTT. It specifies CASSLWGRNTGELFF.

This clonotype was found once. A read error may be the cause here, since a much bigger clone is one base away. The chain has TRBV12-3 or TRBV12-4 and TRBJ1-2, with a weak D call TRBD1 (5 bases). V dropped 7 bases and J dropped 4 bases, with 16 bases sitting between them. This CDR3 comprises 14 residues. The CDR3 nucleotides read TGTGCCAGCAATACCCGGGGGGGGGTCTATGGCTACACCTTC. As protein: CASNTRGGVYGYTF.

Concerning this clonotype: With only one base between it and a far larger clone, this is likely a read error. The genes are TRBV6-5 and TRBJ1-1; D unresolved. In germline, CDR1 is MNHEY, CDR2 SVGAGI. This CDR3 contains 11 residues. The CDR3 spells CAGSLEDEAFF. CDR3 in DNA: TGTGCCGGCAGTTTGGAAGATGAAGCTTTCTTT.

This clonotype was seen many times. V and J are TRBV15 and TRBJ1-5; weak D call: TRBD1 (6 bases). Trimming cost V 3 bases and J 4 bases, with 10 bases left between them. Germline V gene sequence: CDR1 LNHNV, CDR2 YYDKDF (reference sequence). This CDR3 region has 14 residues. CDR3: CATSSQQGNQPQHF. The CDR3 DNA reads TGTGCCACCAGCAGTCAACAGGGTAATCAGCCCCAGCATTTT.

The CDR3 region is CASSYGHGQMNEQYF. The CDR3 nucleotides read TGTGCCAGCAGTTACGGACACGGACAGATGAATGAGCAGTACTTC. The genes are TRBV2 and TRBJ2-7, with TRBD1 as a possible D gene (6 bases). The germline V and J ends were trimmed by 5 bases and 7 bases, with 21 bases remaining between them. Germline loops: CDR1 SNHLY, CDR2 FYNNEI. The CDR3 covers 15 residues.

This chain links TRBV13 with TRBJ1-1; possible D gene TRBD1, 5 bases. V dropped 7 bases and J dropped 7 bases, with 13 bases sitting between them. Germline V CDR1 and CDR2: PRHDT, FYEKMQ (reference sequence). This CDR3 comprises 12 residues. CDR3 nucleotides: TGTGCCAGCACCCTGGGGCGGGGTGAAGCTTTCTTT. Its translation is CASTLGRGEAFF. Together with reference TRBV13 and TRBJ1-1, the CDR3 gives the full variable domain: AAGVIQSPRHLIKEKRETATLKCYPIPRHDTVYWYQQGPGQDPQFLISFYEKMQSDKGSIPDRFSAQQFSDYHSELNMSSLELGDSALYFCASTLGRGEAFFGQGTRLTVV.

This clonotype was counted ten times or more. This chain uses TRBV6-1 with TRBJ2-1; 8 bases match TRBD2. CDR1 is MNHNS and CDR2 is SASEGT in the germline V gene. The CDR3 extends over 15 amino acids. V lost 2 bases, J lost 8 bases, and 8 bases stayed unmatched. The CDR3 is CASSEIRGGFDEQFF. In DNA form, the CDR3 reads TGTGCCAGCAGTGAAATCCGCGGGGGGTTCGATGAGCAGTTCTTC.

V and J are TRBV4-1 and TRBJ1-1, with 7 bases identical to TRBD1. The V gene end was trimmed by 7 bases and the J gene end by 4 bases; junction bases not matched to a gene: 9. CDR1 is MGHRA, CDR2 YSYEKL, per germline. This CDR3 comprises 14 residues. The CDR3 region is CASTPQGGITEAFF. Here the CDR3 DNA reads TGCGCCAGCACTCCCCAGGGGGGGATCACTGAAGCTTTCTTT.

This clonotype has ten or more counts. The chain couples TRBV11-2 to TRBJ2-3; 13 positions match TRBD2. The CDR3 consists of 16 residues. V dropped 5 bases and J dropped 4; count of bases not matched to a gene: 6. From germline, CDR1 is SGHAT and CDR2 FQNNGV. The CDR3, as DNA: TGTGCCAGCAGCCCCCGGACTAGCGGGGGTCCAGATACGCAGTATTTT. Its translation is CASSPRTSGGPDTQYF. The variable domain in full, with the rest retrieved from reference TRBV11-2 and TRBJ2-3, is EAGVAQSPRYKIIEKRQSVAFWCNPISGHATLYWYQQILGQGPKLLIQFQNNGVVDDSQLPKDRFSAERLKGVDSTLKIQPAKLEDSAVYLCASSPRTSGGPDTQYFGPGTRLTVL.

This clonotype has at least ten counts. The V call is TRBV2, the J call TRBJ2-2, with 8 bases that match TRBD2. After removal of 4 bases from V and 5 bases from J, the junction contained 3 bases not matched to a gene. The germline gives CDR1 SNHLY, CDR2 FYNNEI. The length of the CDR3 is 14 residues. The CDR3 is CASSAERGTGELFF. For the CDR3, the DNA is TGTGCCAGCAGTGCGGAGCGGGGGACCGGGGAGCTGTTTTTT. The variable domain in full, with the rest retrieved from reference TRBV2 and TRBJ2-2, is EPEVTQTPSHQVTQMGQEVILRCVPISNHLYFYWYRQILGQKVEFLVSFYNNEISEKSEIFDDQFSVERPDGSNFTLKIRSTKLEDSAMYFCASSAERGTGELFFGEGSRLTVL.

This clonotype was seen more than once but under ten times. The chain joins TRBV19 to TRBJ1-4; D gene unclear. The CDR3 is 14 amino acids. Between the trimmed V and J ends, which lost 8 bases and 8 bases, there was a span of 18 bases. CDR1 and CDR2 (germline): LNHDA, SQIVND (reference sequence). In DNA, the CDR3 is TGTGCCAGTTCAACGGGCCCCGGAGCCGAAAAACTGTTTTTT. It codes for CASSTGPGAEKLFF.

J is TRBJ2-2 and V is TRBV19, with 11 positions matching TRBD2. With 7 bases clipped from V and 5 bases from J, the junction kept 9 bases outside the gene matches. The V gene's germline CDR1 is LNHDA and CDR2 SQIVND (reference sequence). This CDR3 is 16 amino acids long. CDR3 sequence (DNA): TGTGCCAGTAACCGGCTAGCGGGGGGCCGAACCGGGGAGCTGTTTTTT. Translating gives CASNRLAGGRTGELFF.

This clonotype showed up many times. The chain has TRBV2 and TRBJ1-1; the D gene is possibly TRBD1 (5 bases). Trimming stripped 5 bases from V and 5 bases from J, with 9 bases between. Germline CDR1 reads SNHLY; CDR2 reads FYNNEI. The CDR3 runs to 12 residues. For the CDR3, the DNA is TGTGCCAGCAGTACTCAGGGTACTGAAGCTTTCTTT. Translated: CASSTQGTEAFF. The full variable domain, its missing parts supplied by reference TRBV2 and TRBJ1-1, is EPEVTQTPSHQVTQMGQEVILRCVPISNHLYFYWYRQILGQKVEFLVSFYNNEISEKSEIFDDQFSVERPDGSNFTLKIRSTKLEDSAMYFCASSTQGTEAFFGQGTRLTVV.

The chain recombines TRBV6-1 with TRBJ1-2; D is perhaps TRBD1 (6 bases). Germline values: CDR1 MNHNS, CDR2 SASEGT. The V gene lost 2 bases and the J gene lost 8 bases, with 12 bases spanning the gap. This CDR3 comprises 13 residues. CDR3 nucleotide sequence: TGTGCCAGCAGTGAACGGACAGATAACGGCTACACCTTC. Translating it yields CASSERTDNGYTF.

This clonotype was counted many times. The chain combines TRBV7-9 with TRBJ1-2, with no clear D. The germline V gene encodes CDR1 SEHNR and CDR2 FQNEAQ (reference sequence). V dropped 1 base and J dropped 4 bases, with 13 bases sitting between them. The CDR3 runs 15 residues. The DNA for the CDR3 is TGTGCCAGCAGCTTAGTAAGAGGGCATGGCTATGGCTACACCTTC. Encoded protein: CASSLVRGHGYGYTF.

This clonotype was seen a handful of times. The V call is TRBV5-1, the J call TRBJ2-6; TRBD1 aligns across 10 bases. After removal of 4 bases from V and 0 bases from J, the junction contained 4 bases not matched to a gene. Per germline, CDR1 SGHRS and CDR2 YFSETQ. This CDR3 has 17 amino acids. CDR3 in amino acids: CASSGTGAFSGANVLTF. The CDR3 nucleotides are TGCGCCAGCAGCGGGACAGGGGCTTTCTCTGGGGCCAACGTCCTGACTTTC. Using reference TRBV5-1 and TRBJ2-6 for the parts outside the CDR3, the full variable domain is KAGVTQTPRYLIKTRGQQVTLSCSPISGHRSVSWYQQTPGQGLQFLFEYFSETQRNKGNFPGRFSGRQFSNSRSEMNVSTLELGDSALYLCASSGTGAFSGANVLTFGAGSRLTVL.

V is TRBV18 and J is TRBJ2-5; the D gene could be TRBD1 or TRBD2 (5 bases each). Germline CDR1 reads KGHSH; CDR2 reads LQKENI. V was shortened by 3 bases and J by 3 bases, with 14 bases between the two germline ends. The CDR3 totals 15 residues. CDR3 nucleotides: TGTGCCAGCTCACCTTTCGGGGCGAGGGAAGAGACCCAGTACTTC. This encodes CASSPFGAREETQYF.

The CDR3 reads CASSDRGFEWNQPQHF. CDR3 nucleotides: TGTGCCAGCAGCGACAGGGGTTTTGAATGGAATCAGCCCCAGCATTTT. The rearrangement uses TRBV2 and TRBJ1-5; 8 positions match TRBD1. The length of the CDR3 is 16 residues. CDR1 is SNHLY, CDR2 FYNNEI, per germline. Trimming cost V 6 bases and J 4 bases; bases outside gene matches: 11.

This clonotype was observed at least ten times. V and J are TRBV3-1 and TRBJ2-3; D is perhaps TRBD1 (6 bases). The germline gives CDR1 LGHDT, CDR2 YNNKEL (reference sequence). This CDR3 has 17 amino acids. Trimming took off 5 bases at V and 1 base at J, with 19 bases between the two ends. The CDR3 region is CASSMHGTPIRTDTQYF. For the CDR3, the DNA is TGTGCCAGCAGCATGCACGGGACACCCATTCGCACAGATACGCAGTATTTT.